The 21 T cell receptor beta chains listed next were all sequenced from one sample in a study of blood T cell repertoires in COVID-19 (dated by TCRdb to 2019 to 2021). Libraries were constructed by the immunoSEQ multiplex PCR assay. This immuneACCESS table, as held by TCRdb, lists in-frame sequences with V and J called but not all clones. Of the missing ones, under half trace to an unresolved V gene in checked studies; the others have no known cause. Counted in this sample were hundreds of thousands of clones; approximately 84% of them appeared once. The top ten clones comprise under 2% of the sample. What was sequenced was peripheral blood. The receptor source for this set is a woman at least 80 years old with acute or convalescent COVID-19.

This chain joins TRBV27 and TRBJ2-3; 12 nucleotides align to TRBD2. The CDR3 contains 14 residues. V was clipped by 10 bases and J by 4 bases; unmatched bases: 6. Germline CDR1 MNHEY, CDR2 SMNVEV (reference sequence). The CDR3 coding sequence is TGTGCCACCTCGGGACTAGCGGGCCCAGATACGCAGTATTTT. It codes for CATSGLAGPDTQYF.

This clone was detected once. The chain couples TRBV2 to TRBJ1-1; 7 bases line up with TRBD1. Trimming cost V 8 bases and J 1 base; bases outside gene matches: 1. The CDR3 spans 12 residues. The germline V gene has CDR1 SNHLY and CDR2 FYNNEI. The CDR3 reads CASGTANTEAFF. The CDR3 DNA reads as TGTGCCAGCGGGACAGCGAACACTGAAGCTTTCTTT.

The chain has TRBV2 and TRBJ2-1, with a weak D call TRBD1 (6 bases). This CDR3 comprises 14 residues. Germline V gene data show CDR1 as SNHLY and CDR2 as FYNNEI. V gave up 7 bases and J gave up 1 base, with 11 bases separating them. The CDR3 spells CASKGQGSYNEQFF. For the CDR3, the DNA is TGTGCCAGCAAGGGGCAGGGGTCCTACAATGAGCAGTTCTTC.

The chain recombines TRBV7-2 with TRBJ2-3; no clear D. V was pared by 4 bases and J by 1 base, with 3 bases between. CDR3 length: 12 residues. Looked up from germline, CDR1 is SGHTA and CDR2 is FQGNSA. CDR3 amino acids: CASSSGTDTQYF. The CDR3, as DNA: TGTGCCAGCAGCTCTGGCACAGATACGCAGTATTTT.

V usage is TRBV3-1 (or the pseudogene TRBV3-2) and J usage is TRBJ2-1, with a possible D match to TRBD2 (5 bases). This CDR3 has 12 amino acids. Trimming stripped 8 bases from V and 1 base from J, with 6 bases between. From germline, CDR1 is LGHDT and CDR2 YNNKEL (reference sequence). The CDR3 protein is CASEGSYNEQFF. DNA for the CDR3: TGTGCCAGCGAGGGTTCCTACAATGAGCAGTTCTTC.

Points on this clone: One end of the junction varies from germline; a read error may be responsible. The V call is TRBV29-1, the J call TRBJ2-5; the D is unclear. Germline CDR1 and CDR2: SQVTM and ANQGSEA. This CDR3 spans 13 amino acids. In DNA, the CDR3 is TGCAGCGTGGAAGGGCAGGCCCAAGAGACCCAGTACTTC. Translating gives CSVEGQAQETQYF.

This rearrangement joins TRBV18 to TRBJ2-7, with 9 positions matching TRBD2. CDR3 length: 14 residues. Germline V gives CDR1 KGHSH, CDR2 LQKENI. Losses at the gene ends were 4 bases for V and 6 bases for J; bases not matched to a gene: 7. In DNA, the CDR3 is TGTGCCAGCTCACTTATAGCGGGAGACGGCGAGCAGTACTTC. Translation: CASSLIAGDGEQYF. Together with reference TRBV18 and TRBJ2-7, the CDR3 gives the full variable domain: NAGVMQNPRHLVRRRGQEARLRCSPMKGHSHVYWYRQLPEEGLKFMVYLQKENIIDESGMPKERFSAEFPKEGPSILRIQQVVRGDSAAYFCASSLIAGDGEQYFGPGTRLTVT.

This chain links TRBV11-2 with TRBJ2-1; no clear D. V was cut by 5 bases and J by 0 bases, with 8 bases left in between. The CDR3 has 14 residues. Germline V gene data show CDR1 as SGHAT and CDR2 as FQNNGV. The CDR3 DNA sequence: TGTGCCAGCAGCCCTCGGAGCTCCTACAATGAGCAGTTCTTC. This encodes CASSPRSSYNEQFF.

About this clone: Other DNA sequences in this sample translate to the same CDR3. This chain connects TRBV28 to TRBJ2-6; 8 bases are a match to TRBD2. This CDR3 spans 15 amino acids. Germline values: CDR1 MDHEN, CDR2 SYDVKM. V lost 5 bases and J lost 1; bases outside the gene matches: 1. The CDR3, as DNA: TGTGCCAGCAGTCCGGGGGGGTCTGGGGCCAACGTCCTGACTTTC. Translated, it gives CASSPGGSGANVLTF.

CDR3 sequence: CASSIGTGSFGTEAFF. For the CDR3, the DNA is TGTGCCAGCAGTATTGGGACAGGGAGTTTCGGCACTGAAGCTTTCTTT. This chain joins TRBV2 and TRBJ1-1; 9 nucleotides match TRBD1. CDR3 length: 16 amino acids. V lost 5 bases to trimming and J lost 4 bases; unmatched junction nucleotides: 11. In germline, CDR1 is SNHLY, CDR2 FYNNEI. The variable domain in full, completed from reference TRBV2 and TRBJ1-1, reads EPEVTQTPSHQVTQMGQEVILRCVPISNHLYFYWYRQILGQKVEFLVSFYNNEISEKSEIFDDQFSVERPDGSNFTLKIRSTKLEDSAMYFCASSIGTGSFGTEAFFGQGTRLTVV.

This chain joins TRBV2 and TRBJ2-7; 7 bases match TRBD1. The CDR3 totals 15 residues. Germline assignment: CDR1 SNHLY and CDR2 FYNNEI. With 8 bases clipped from V and 2 bases from J, the junction kept 12 bases outside the gene matches. CDR3 sequence (DNA): TGTGCCAGCCTGAGATATGGGACAGCTGCCTACGAGCAGTACTTC. It specifies CASLRYGTAAYEQYF.

There are a few counts of this clone. The chain recombines TRBV21-1 with TRBJ1-2. TRBV21-1 is a pseudogene segment. The CDR3 is 15 residues long. DNA for the CDR3: TGTGCCAGCAGCAACATAGCAGGACTTAGCTATGGCTACACCTTC. Amino acid sequence: CASSNIAGLSYGYTF.

This clone was found once. V and J are TRBV5-1 and TRBJ2-3; maybe TRBD1 (6 bases). Per the germline V gene, CDR1 is SGHRS and CDR2 is YFSETQ. This CDR3 contains 19 residues. With 4 bases removed from V and 0 bases from J, the gap between germline ends came to 24 bases. The CDR3, as DNA: TGCGCCAGCAGCAGCCCTGCCGGGTCTGGGGGCCCTAGCACAGATACGCAGTATTTT. Protein product: CASSSPAGSGGPSTDTQYF.

This clone occurred a few times. J is TRBJ1-4 and V is TRBV27; D possibly corresponds to TRBD1 (6 bases). V lost 3 bases and J lost 7, with 15 bases in between. This CDR3 is 15 amino acids long. Per germline, CDR1 MNHEY and CDR2 SMNVEV (reference sequence). CDR3: CASSFVWRGGEKLFF. The CDR3 region has the DNA TGTGCCAGCAGTTTTGTGTGGAGGGGGGGTGAAAAACTGTTTTTT. The complete variable domain, with remaining parts taken from reference TRBV27 and TRBJ1-4, reads EAQVTQNPRYLITVTGKKLTVTCSQNMNHEYMSWYRQDPGLGLRQIYYSMNVEVTDKGDVPEGYKVSRKEKRNFPLILESPSPNQTSLYFCASSFVWRGGEKLFFGSGTQLSVL.

The rearrangement uses TRBV12-5 and TRBJ1-2; the D is unclear. The CDR3 is made up of 13 amino acids. CDR1 is LGHNT and CDR2 is FRNRAP in the germline V gene. Trimming took 3 bases from V and 4 from J, leaving 9 bases between them. CDR3 region: CASGFSEAYGYTF. The CDR3 DNA reads as TGTGCTAGTGGTTTTTCGGAGGCCTATGGCTACACCTTC.

The chain has TRBV28 and TRBJ2-7; 9 positions match TRBD1. Germline lookup yields CDR1 MDHEN and CDR2 SYDVKM. V dropped 3 bases and J dropped 2; count of bases not matched to a gene: 8. CDR3 length equals 16 residues. The CDR3: CASSLQGQGNTYEQYF. The DNA for the CDR3 is TGTGCCAGCAGTTTGCAGGGACAGGGAAATACCTACGAGCAGTACTTC. Supplemented by reference TRBV28 and TRBJ2-7, the full variable domain reads DVKVTQSSRYLVKRTGEKVFLECVQDMDHENMFWYRQDPGLGLRLIYFSYDVKMKEKGDIPEGYSVSREKKERFSLILESASTNQTSMYLCASSLQGQGNTYEQYFGPGTRLTVT.

This clone appeared a single time. V usage is TRBV28 and J usage is TRBJ1-2; 9 nucleotides line up with TRBD1. The germline V gene encodes CDR1 MDHEN and CDR2 SYDVKM. CDR3 length equals 16 residues. With V trimmed by 4 bases and J by 5 bases, 11 bases remained unmatched. CDR3 DNA sequence: TGTGCCAGCAGTTCCGCCGGGACAGGGCGAGGATATGGCTACACCTTC. This gives the protein CASSSAGTGRGYGYTF.

This chain uses TRBV3-1 (or the pseudogene TRBV3-2) with TRBJ2-5; 8 positions match TRBD2. The CDR3 is 14 residues long. Germline-derived CDR1 and CDR2 are LGHDT and YNNKEL (reference sequence). Trimming removed 4 bases from V and 3 bases from J; junction bases left unmatched: 4. Here the CDR3 reads CASSRNGGEETQYF. The CDR3 nucleotides are TGTGCCAGCAGCCGAAACGGGGGGGAAGAGACCCAGTACTTC.

This clone was seen a single time. The genes are TRBV2 and TRBJ2-5; weak D call: TRBD2 (7 bases). This CDR3 is built from 14 residues. V was pared by 5 bases and J by 5 bases, with 15 bases between. Looked up from germline, CDR1 is SNHLY and CDR2 is FYNNEI. Here the CDR3 DNA reads TGTGCCAGCAGTCGTCGGGGGGCCGGGGAGACCCAGTACTTC. It encodes CASSRRGAGETQYF.

V and J are TRBV5-6 and TRBJ1-6; 8 nucleotides match TRBD1. V trimming: 4 bases; J trimming: 7 bases; junction bases outside the gene matches: 10. The germline CDR1 and CDR2 sequences are SGHDT and YYEEEE. There are 16 residues in the CDR3. The CDR3 nucleotides read TGTGCCAGCAGCCTCCAGGGGGCAGGACAAAATTCACCCCTCCACTTT. It codes for CASSLQGAGQNSPLHF.

The V call is TRBV19, the J call TRBJ2-7, with D perhaps TRBD2 (6 bases). Trimming took off 5 bases at V and 0 bases at J, with 14 bases between the two ends. Germline CDR1 is LNHDA and CDR2 is SQIVND (reference sequence). The CDR3 length is 15 residues. The chain's CDR3 is CASSPGTQSSYEQYF. Here the CDR3 DNA reads TGTGCCAGTAGTCCCGGGACTCAGAGCTCCTACGAGCAGTACTTC.